This entry concerns a single T cell receptor beta chain. Some clones are missing from TCRdb's copy, which holds only in-frame ones; the method was immunoSEQ multiplex PCR. The repertoire holds approximately 160,000 clones, with 90% as singletons. These data originate in a study of blood T cell repertoires in COVID-19. V lost 0 bases and J 8 bases, leaving 9 bases between the germline ends. The CDR3 extends over 13 amino acids. Germline loops: CDR1 MNHEY, CDR2 SMNVEV (reference sequence). This chain connects TRBV27 to TRBJ2-3, with D maybe TRBD2 (6 bases). This receptor was obtained from a man in his fifties with acute or convalescent COVID-19. What was sequenced was peripheral blood. The CDR3 nucleotides read TGTGCCAGCAGTTTATCCCCTAGCGCTACGCAGTATTTT. It codes for CASSLSPSATQYF.